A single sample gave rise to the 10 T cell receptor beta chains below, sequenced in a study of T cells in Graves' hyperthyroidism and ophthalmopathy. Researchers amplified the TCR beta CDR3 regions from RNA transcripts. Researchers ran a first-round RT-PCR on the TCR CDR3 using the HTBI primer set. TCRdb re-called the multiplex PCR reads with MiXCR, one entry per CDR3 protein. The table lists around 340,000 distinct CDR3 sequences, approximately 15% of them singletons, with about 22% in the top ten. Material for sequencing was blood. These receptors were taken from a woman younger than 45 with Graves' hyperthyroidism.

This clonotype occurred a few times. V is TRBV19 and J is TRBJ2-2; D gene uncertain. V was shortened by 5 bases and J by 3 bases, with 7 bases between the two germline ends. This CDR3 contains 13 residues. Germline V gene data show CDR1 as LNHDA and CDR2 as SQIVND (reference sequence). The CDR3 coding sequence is TGTGCCAGTAGTTACACGGACACCGGGGAGCTGTTTTTT. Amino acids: CASSYTDTGELFF. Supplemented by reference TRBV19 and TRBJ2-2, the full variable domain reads DGGITQSPKYLFRKEGQNVTLSCEQNLNHDAMYWYRQDPGQGLRLIYYSQIVNDFQKGDIAEGYSVSREKKESFPLTVTSAQKNPTAFYLCASSYTDTGELFFGEGSRLTVL.

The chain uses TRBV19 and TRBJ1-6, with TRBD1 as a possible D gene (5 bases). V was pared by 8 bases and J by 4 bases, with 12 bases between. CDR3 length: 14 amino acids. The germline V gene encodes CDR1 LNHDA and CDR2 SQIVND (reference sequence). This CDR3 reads CASSRVNYNSPLHF. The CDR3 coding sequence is TGTGCCAGTTCCAGGGTCAATTATAATTCACCCCTCCACTTT.

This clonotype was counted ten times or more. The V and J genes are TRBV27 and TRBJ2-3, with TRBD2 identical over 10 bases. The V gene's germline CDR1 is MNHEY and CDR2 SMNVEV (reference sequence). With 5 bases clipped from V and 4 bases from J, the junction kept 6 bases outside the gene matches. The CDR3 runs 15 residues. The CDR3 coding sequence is TGTGCCAGCAGTCCGGGACTAGCGTGGGCAGATACGCAGTATTTT. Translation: CASSPGLAWADTQYF.

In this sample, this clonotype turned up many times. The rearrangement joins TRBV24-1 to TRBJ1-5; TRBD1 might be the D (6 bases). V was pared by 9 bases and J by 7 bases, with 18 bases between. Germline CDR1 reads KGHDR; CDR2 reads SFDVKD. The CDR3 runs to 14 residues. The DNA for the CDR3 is TGTGCCACCCAGGACACAGGGCGGGGGCAGCCCCAGCATTTT. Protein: CATQDTGRGQPQHF.

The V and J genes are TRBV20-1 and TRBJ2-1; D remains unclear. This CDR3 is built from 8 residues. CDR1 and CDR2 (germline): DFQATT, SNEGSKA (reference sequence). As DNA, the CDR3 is TGCAGCCTAAATGAGCAGTTCTTC. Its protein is CSLNEQFF.

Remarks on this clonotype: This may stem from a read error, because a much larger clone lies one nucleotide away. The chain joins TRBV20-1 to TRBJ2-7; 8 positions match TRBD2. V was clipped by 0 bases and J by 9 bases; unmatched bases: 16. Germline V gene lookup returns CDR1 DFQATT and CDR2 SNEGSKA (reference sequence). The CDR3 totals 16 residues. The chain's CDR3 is CSARDRRGGRTGGQYF. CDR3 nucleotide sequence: TGCAGTGCTAGAGATCGGAGAGGCGGGAGGACGGGCGGGCAGTACTTC.

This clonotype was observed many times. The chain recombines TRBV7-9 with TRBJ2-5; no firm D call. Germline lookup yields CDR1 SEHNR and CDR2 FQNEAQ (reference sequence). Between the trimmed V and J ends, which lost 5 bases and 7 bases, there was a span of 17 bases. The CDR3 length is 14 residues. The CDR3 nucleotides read TGTGCCAGCAGCCCAACCTCGGGCCGAGGGACCCAGTACTTC. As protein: CASSPTSGRGTQYF.

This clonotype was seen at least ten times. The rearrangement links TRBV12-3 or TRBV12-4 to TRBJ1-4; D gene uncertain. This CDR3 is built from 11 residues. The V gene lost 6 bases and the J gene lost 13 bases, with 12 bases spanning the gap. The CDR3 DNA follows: TGTGCCAGCAGCCAGATGGGGTTACTGTTTTTT. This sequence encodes CASSQMGLLFF.

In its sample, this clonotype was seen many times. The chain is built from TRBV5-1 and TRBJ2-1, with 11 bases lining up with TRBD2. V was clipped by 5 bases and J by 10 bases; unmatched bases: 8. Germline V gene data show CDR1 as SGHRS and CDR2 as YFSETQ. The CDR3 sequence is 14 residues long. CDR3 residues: CASSTSGSGREQFF. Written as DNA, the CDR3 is TGCGCCAGCAGTACTAGCGGGAGCGGCCGGGAGCAGTTCTTC.

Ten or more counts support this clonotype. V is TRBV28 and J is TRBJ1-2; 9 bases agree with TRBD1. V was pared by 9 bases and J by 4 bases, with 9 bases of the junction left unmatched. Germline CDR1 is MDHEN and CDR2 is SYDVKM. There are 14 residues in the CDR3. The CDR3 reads CASKTGGLVYGYTF. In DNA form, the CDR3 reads TGTGCCAGTAAAACAGGGGGCCTTGTCTATGGCTACACCTTC.